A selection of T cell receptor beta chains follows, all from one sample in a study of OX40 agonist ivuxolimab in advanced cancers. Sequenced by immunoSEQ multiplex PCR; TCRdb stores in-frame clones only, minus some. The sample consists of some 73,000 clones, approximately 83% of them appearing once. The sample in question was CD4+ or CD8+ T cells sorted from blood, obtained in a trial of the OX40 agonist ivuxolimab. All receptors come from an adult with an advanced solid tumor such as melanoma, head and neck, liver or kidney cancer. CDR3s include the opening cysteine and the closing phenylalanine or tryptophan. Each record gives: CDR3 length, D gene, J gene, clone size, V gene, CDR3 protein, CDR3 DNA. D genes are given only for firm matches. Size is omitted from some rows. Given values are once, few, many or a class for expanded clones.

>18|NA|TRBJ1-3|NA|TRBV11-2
CASSLVVRTRFSGNTIYF
TGTGCCAGCAGCTTAGTCGTACGGACTAGATTCTCTGGAAACACCATATATTTT
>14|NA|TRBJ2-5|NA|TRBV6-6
CASSPQRTQETQYF
TGTGCCAGCAGTCCCCAGCGGACCCAAGAGACCCAGTACTTC
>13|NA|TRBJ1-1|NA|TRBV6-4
CASSAQPGSEAFF
TGTGCCAGCAGCGCCCAGCCCGGTAGTGAAGCTTTCTTT
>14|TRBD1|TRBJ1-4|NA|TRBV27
CASRSTGVGEKLFF
TGTGCCAGCAGGTCGACAGGGGTGGGTGAAAAACTGTTTTTT
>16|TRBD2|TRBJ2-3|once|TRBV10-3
CAISAGLAEGTDTQYF
TGTGCCATCAGTGCGGGACTAGCGGAAGGCACAGATACGCAGTATTTT
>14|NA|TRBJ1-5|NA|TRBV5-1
CASSLVGGMQPQHF
TGCGCCAGCAGCTTGGTTGGAGGGATGCAGCCCCAGCATTTT
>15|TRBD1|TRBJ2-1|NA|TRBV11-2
CASSQGQGLYNEQFF
TGTGCCAGCAGCCAGGGACAGGGGCTCTACAATGAGCAGTTCTTC
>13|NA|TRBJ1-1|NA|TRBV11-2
CASSLDRLTEAFF
TGTGCCAGCAGCCTCGACAGACTCACTGAAGCTTTCTTT
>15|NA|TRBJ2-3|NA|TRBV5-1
CASSLGTGATDTQYF
TGCGCCAGCAGCTTGGGGACGGGAGCAACAGATACGCAGTATTTT
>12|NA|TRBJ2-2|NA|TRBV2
CASREGTGELFF
TGTGCCAGCAGAGAGGGCACCGGGGAGCTGTTTTTT
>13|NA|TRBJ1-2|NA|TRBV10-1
CASSATGAQGYTF
TGCGCCAGCAGCGCGACAGGTGCCCAAGGCTACACCTTC
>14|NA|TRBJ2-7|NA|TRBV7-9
CASSLTAGLREQYF
TGTGCCAGCAGCTTAACGGCGGGGCTACGCGAGCAGTACTTC
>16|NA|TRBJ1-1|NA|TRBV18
CASSPPGALGNTEAFF
TGTGCCAGCTCACCCCCAGGGGCTTTGGGGAACACTGAAGCTTTCTTT
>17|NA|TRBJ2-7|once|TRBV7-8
CASSSSLFLTGRGEQYF
TGTGCCAGCAGCTCATCGCTCTTCCTTACAGGGAGGGGGGAGCAGTACTTC
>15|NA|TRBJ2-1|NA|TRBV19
CASSIKGSSYNEQFF
TGTGCCAGTAGTATTAAAGGGAGCTCCTACAATGAGCAGTTCTTC
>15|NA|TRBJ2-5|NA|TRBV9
CASSVNLLVGETQYF
TGTGCCAGCAGCGTAAACCTTCTAGTTGGAGAGACCCAGTACTTC
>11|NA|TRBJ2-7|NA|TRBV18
CASSLQDGQYF
TGTGCCAGCTCACTCCAAGACGGGCAGTACTTC
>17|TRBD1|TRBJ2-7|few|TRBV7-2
CASSSIITGTGGHEQYF
TGTGCCAGCAGCTCGATTATCACCGGGACAGGGGGCCACGAGCAGTACTTC
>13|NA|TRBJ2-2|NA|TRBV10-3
CATRPTDTGELFF
TGTGCCACCCGCCCGACAGACACCGGGGAGCTGTTTTTT
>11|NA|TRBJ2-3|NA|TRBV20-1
CSARVGDTQYF
TGCAGTGCTAGGGTTGGAGATACGCAGTATTTT
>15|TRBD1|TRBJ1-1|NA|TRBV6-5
CASSRTGVLGTEAFF
TGTGCCAGCAGTAGGACAGGGGTTTTGGGCACTGAAGCTTTCTTT
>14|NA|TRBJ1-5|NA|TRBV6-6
CASSSAYSNQPQHF
TGTGCCAGCAGTTCCGCATATAGCAATCAGCCCCAGCATTTT
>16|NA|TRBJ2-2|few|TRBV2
CASSLARGRNTGELFF
TGTGCCAGCAGTTTAGCGAGGGGCCGGAACACCGGGGAGCTGTTTTTT
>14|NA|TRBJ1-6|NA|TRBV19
CASTLRATVSPLHF
TGTGCCAGTACTCTGCGGGCCACGGTTTCACCCCTCCACTTT
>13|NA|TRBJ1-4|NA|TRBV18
CASSPQVGEKLFF
TGTGCCAGCTCACCCCAGGTCGGGGAAAAACTGTTTTTT
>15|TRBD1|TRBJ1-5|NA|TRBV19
CASSMDRGGNQPQHF
TGTGCCAGTAGTATGGACAGGGGGGGTAATCAGCCCCAGCATTTT
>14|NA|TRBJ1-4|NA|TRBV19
CASSHRDANEKLFF
TGTGCCAGTAGTCACCGGGACGCGAATGAAAAACTGTTTTTT
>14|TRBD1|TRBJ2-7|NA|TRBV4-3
CASSRSGGPYEQYF
TGCGCCAGCAGCCGGTCAGGGGGTCCCTACGAGCAGTACTTC
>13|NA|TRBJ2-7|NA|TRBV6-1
CASSVRQLYEQYF
TGTGCCAGCAGTGTCAGGCAACTATACGAGCAGTACTTC
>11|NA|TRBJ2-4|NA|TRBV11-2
CASSAYPIQYF
TGTGCCAGCAGCGCTTACCCCATTCAGTACTTC
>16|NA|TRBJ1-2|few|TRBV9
CASSVAGQGSAYGYTF
TGTGCCAGCAGCGTAGCGGGCCAGGGGTCGGCCTATGGCTACACCTTC
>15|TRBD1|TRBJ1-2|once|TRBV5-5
CASSLAFPQGGGYTF
TGTGCCAGCAGCTTGGCTTTCCCACAGGGGGGTGGCTACACCTTC
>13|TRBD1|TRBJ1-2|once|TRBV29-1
CSVEQGAAGGYTF
TGCAGCGTTGAGCAGGGGGCCGCTGGTGGCTACACCTTC
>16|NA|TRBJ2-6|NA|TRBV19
CASSPQVGAGANVLTF
TGTGCCAGTAGCCCCCAGGTTGGCGCTGGGGCCAACGTCCTGACTTTC
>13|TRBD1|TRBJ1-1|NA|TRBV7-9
CASSRDRGPQAFF
TGTGCCAGCAGCAGGGACAGGGGGCCGCAAGCTTTCTTT
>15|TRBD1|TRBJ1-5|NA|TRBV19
CASSIGDREGQPQHF
TGTGCCAGTAGTATAGGAGACAGGGAGGGTCAGCCCCAGCATTTT
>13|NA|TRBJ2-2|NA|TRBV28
CASRSSGTGELFF
TGTGCCAGCCGGTCGTCGGGTACCGGGGAGCTGTTTTTT